This TCR beta chain originates from a study of long-term antiretroviral therapy in people with HIV. The immunoSEQ assay was v3.0, run at survey level. Measured with immunoSEQ multiplex PCR; TCRdb has only the in-frame clones, and not every one. The sample comprises roughly 19,000 clones, approximately 88% of which are singletons, and around 4% rests with the top ten. Researchers secured at least one pre-ART and at least two post-ART PBMC samples from each donor. HIV-positive participants all received treatment in the United States. The V gene lost 0 bases and the J gene lost 6 bases, with 11 bases spanning the gap. Per the germline V gene, CDR1 is SEHNR and CDR2 is FQNEAQ (reference sequence). This CDR3 region has 14 residues.

The sequenced sample was unsorted PBMCs, obtained 2.1 years after starting antiretroviral therapy. V is TRBV7-9 and J is TRBJ1-2; D unclear. This TCR derives from a man younger than 30 with HIV. This chain's CDR3 is CASSLARASDGYTF. In nucleotides, the CDR3 is TGTGCCAGCAGCTTAGCCCGAGCTTCCGATGGCTACACCTTC.